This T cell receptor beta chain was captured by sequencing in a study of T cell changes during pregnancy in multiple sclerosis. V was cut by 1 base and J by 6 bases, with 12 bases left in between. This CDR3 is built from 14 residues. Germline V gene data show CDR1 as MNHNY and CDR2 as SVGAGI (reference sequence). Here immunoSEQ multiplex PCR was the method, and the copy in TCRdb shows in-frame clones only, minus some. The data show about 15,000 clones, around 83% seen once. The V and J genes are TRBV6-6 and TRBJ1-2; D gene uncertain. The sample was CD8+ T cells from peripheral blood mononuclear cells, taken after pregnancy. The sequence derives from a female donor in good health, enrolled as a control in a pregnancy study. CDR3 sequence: CASSYFVDSHGYTF. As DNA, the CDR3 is TGTGCCAGCAGTTACTTCGTCGACTCTCATGGCTACACCTTC.